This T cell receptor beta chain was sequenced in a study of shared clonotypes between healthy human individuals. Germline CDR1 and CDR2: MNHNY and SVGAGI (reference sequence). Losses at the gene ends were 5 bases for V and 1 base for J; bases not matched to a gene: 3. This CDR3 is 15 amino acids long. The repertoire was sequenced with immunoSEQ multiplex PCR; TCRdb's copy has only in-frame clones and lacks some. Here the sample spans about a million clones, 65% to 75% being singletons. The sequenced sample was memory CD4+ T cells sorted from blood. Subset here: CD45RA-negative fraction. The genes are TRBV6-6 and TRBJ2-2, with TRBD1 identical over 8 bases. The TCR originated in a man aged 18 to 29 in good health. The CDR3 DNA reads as TGTGCCAGCAGTACACAGGGGGAGAACACCGGGGAGCTGTTTTTT. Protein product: CASSTQGENTGELFF.